The rows below give T cell receptor beta chains drawn from one sample of a study of blood T cell repertoires in COVID-19. Profiling relied on immunoSEQ multiplex PCR, and the TCRdb table lists in-frame clones only, not all of them. The sample has under 200,000 clones, around 83% seen once. Sequencing was carried out using peripheral blood. The origin of the receptors is a woman at least 80 years old in a cohort sampled during active or convalescent COVID-19. The CDR3 runs from the conserved cysteine through the conserved F or W. D genes are given only for firm matches. Not all rows give a size; the values are once, few, many and, for expanded clones, a class.

v_call	j_call	d_call	clone_size	cdr3_aa	cdr3_nt
TRBV19	TRBJ1-2	TRBD1	few	CASSPWTGVDGYTF	TGTGCCAGTAGTCCGTGGACAGGGGTGGATGGCTACACCTTC
TRBV6-1	TRBJ1-4	-	-	CASSENFRTTIVKLFF	TGTGCCAGCAGTGAGAATTTTAGGACAACCATTGTGAAACTGTTTTTT
TRBV7-4	TRBJ2-4	-	-	CASSPQAWCRAKNIQYF	TGTGCCAGCAGCCCTCAGGCGTGGTGTAGAGCCAAAAACATTCAGTACTTC
TRBV25-1	TRBJ1-1	-	-	CASKSLSSTEAFF	TGTGCCAGCAAGAGTCTGTCGAGCACTGAAGCTTTCTTT
TRBV4-1	TRBJ1-3	TRBD1	once	CASSQEPTTGQVARGSGNTIYF	TGCGCCAGCAGCCAAGAACCGACCACGGGACAGGTCGCTAGGGGCTCTGGAAACACCATATATTTT
TRBV4-1	TRBJ1-2	-	-	CASSQTDGGVNYGYTF	TGCGCCAGCAGCCAAACAGATGGGGGGGTTAACTATGGCTACACCTTC
TRBV9	TRBJ2-2	TRBD2	-	CASSALAGGATGELFF	TGTGCCAGCAGCGCCCTAGCGGGGGGCGCTACCGGGGAGCTGTTTTTT
TRBV11-3	TRBJ2-1	TRBD2	-	CASSTSRARNNEQFF	TGTGCCAGCTCGACTAGCCGGGCCCGAAACAATGAGCAGTTCTTC
TRBV5-4	TRBJ1-1	-	-	CASSLAGGRNTEAFF	TGTGCCAGCAGCTTGGCCGGGGGAAGGAACACTGAAGCTTTCTTT
TRBV6-2/TRBV6-3	TRBJ2-7	-	-	CASSYSQVSSYEQYF	TGTGCCAGCAGTTACTCCCAGGTTAGCTCCTACGAGCAGTACTTC
TRBV20-1	TRBJ2-7	TRBD1	-	CSASETGGRFYEQYF	TGCAGTGCTAGTGAAACAGGGGGAAGATTCTACGAGCAGTACTTC
TRBV6-5	TRBJ2-7	-	-	CASSPLKEQYF	TGTGCCAGCAGTCCACTCAAGGAGCAGTACTTC
TRBV20-1	TRBJ1-2	-	once	CSASNSGGANYGYTF	TGCAGTGCTAGTAATTCCGGGGGAGCTAACTATGGCTACACCTTC
TRBV28	TRBJ2-1	-	-	CASTGFPKSSYNEQFF	TGTGCCAGCACGGGTTTCCCAAAAAGCTCCTACAATGAGCAGTTCTTC
TRBV27	TRBJ1-1	TRBD1	-	CASRRTGAFTEAFF	TGTGCCAGCAGGCGTACAGGGGCGTTCACTGAAGCTTTCTTT
TRBV7-2	TRBJ2-1	TRBD2	-	CASSKAGGSYNEQFF	TGTGCCAGCAGTAAGGCGGGGGGTTCCTACAATGAGCAGTTCTTC
TRBV4-3	TRBJ2-7	TRBD2	-	CASSQKERGGYEQYF	TGCGCCAGCAGCCAAAAGGAGCGGGGGGGCTACGAGCAGTACTTC
TRBV6-6	TRBJ1-1	TRBD1	-	CASSQGGYTEAFF	TGTGCCAGCAGTCAAGGGGGCTACACTGAAGCTTTCTTT
TRBV20-1	TRBJ2-3	-	-	CSASRTTSSTDTQYF	TGCAGTGCTAGTCGGACTACCTCTAGCACAGATACGCAGTATTTT
TRBV5-6	TRBJ2-3	-	-	CASSLTLVADTQYF	TGTGCCAGCAGCTTGACCCTAGTTGCAGATACGCAGTATTTT
TRBV15	TRBJ2-1	TRBD2	-	CATSRGGHGNSNEQFF	TGTGCCACCAGCCGGGGGGGGCACGGAAATTCCAATGAGCAGTTCTTC
TRBV3-1/TRBV3-2	TRBJ1-6	TRBD1	-	CASSQPPGQQNSPLHF	TGTGCCAGCAGCCAACCCCCGGGACAGCAAAATTCACCCCTCCACTTT
TRBV5-1	TRBJ2-3	-	-	CASSPGGGIADTQYF	TGCGCCAGCAGCCCCGGTGGGGGGATAGCAGATACGCAGTATTTT
TRBV6-5	TRBJ2-3	TRBD1	-	CASSNRGRTDTQYF	TGTGCCAGCAGTAACAGGGGCCGCACAGATACGCAGTATTTT
TRBV11-2	TRBJ2-2	TRBD1	-	CASSSPGQAYTGELFF	TGTGCCAGCAGCTCCCCGGGACAGGCCTACACCGGGGAGCTGTTTTTT
TRBV10-3	TRBJ2-2	-	-	CAISESRPYAGELFF	TGTGCCATCAGTGAGTCGAGGCCATACGCCGGGGAGCTGTTTTTT
TRBV27	TRBJ1-1	TRBD1	-	CASSPRDRGWNTEAFF	TGTGCCAGCAGTCCAAGGGACAGGGGGTGGAACACTGAAGCTTTCTTT
TRBV28	TRBJ1-5	-	-	CASSQGSGHQPQHF	TGTGCCAGCAGCCAAGGGAGCGGGCATCAGCCCCAGCATTTT
TRBV19	TRBJ1-1	-	-	CASSMKGGRGERVVGAFF	TGTGCCAGTAGTATGAAAGGGGGACGAGGGGAGAGGGTAGTTGGAGCTTTCTTT
TRBV27	TRBJ2-5	-	-	CASSAYRDGETQYF	TGTGCCAGCAGTGCCTACAGGGATGGAGAGACCCAGTACTTC
TRBV28	TRBJ1-2	TRBD1	-	CASSFFAAGGKGYTF	TGTGCCAGCAGTTTCTTTGCGGCAGGGGGAAAAGGCTACACCTTC
TRBV6-5	TRBJ2-3	TRBD2	-	CASSYSGTSGSDTQYF	TGTGCCAGCAGTTACTCCGGGACTAGCGGGAGTGATACGCAGTATTTT
TRBV7-2	TRBJ2-7	-	-	CASSLEPPVMGYYEQYF	TGTGCCAGCAGCTTAGAACCACCCGTGATGGGCTACTACGAGCAGTACTTC
TRBV28	TRBJ1-2	-	-	CASTLRQGLNYGYTF	TGTGCCAGCACCCTGCGGCAGGGCCTTAACTATGGCTACACCTTC
TRBV5-1	TRBJ1-1	-	-	CASSLAPGQNTEAFF	TGCGCCAGCAGCTTGGCCCCTGGGCAGAACACTGAAGCTTTCTTT
TRBV9	TRBJ2-4	TRBD2	-	CASSVASGASVQYF	TGTGCCAGCAGCGTGGCTAGCGGGGCCTCTGTTCAGTACTTC
TRBV5-6	TRBJ1-6	TRBD1	-	CASSSGQGWYNSPLHF	TGTGCCAGCAGCTCCGGACAGGGCTGGTATAATTCACCCCTCCACTTT
TRBV11-2	TRBJ1-6	-	once	CASSLGQDNSPLHF	TGTGCCAGCAGCTTAGGCCAGGATAATTCACCCCTCCACTTT
TRBV3-1/TRBV3-2	TRBJ2-2	-	-	CASSQGGGGESGELFF	TGTGCCAGCAGCCAAGGCGGGGGCGGGGAGTCCGGGGAGCTGTTTTTT
TRBV19	TRBJ2-1	TRBD2	-	CASSVGLGGGKQFF	TGTGCCAGTAGTGTGGGACTAGGAGGGGGGAAACAGTTCTTC
TRBV7-9	TRBJ1-2	TRBD1	-	CASSSPGQNLPTNYGYTF	TGTGCCAGCAGTTCACCGGGACAGAACTTACCTACTAACTATGGCTACACCTTC